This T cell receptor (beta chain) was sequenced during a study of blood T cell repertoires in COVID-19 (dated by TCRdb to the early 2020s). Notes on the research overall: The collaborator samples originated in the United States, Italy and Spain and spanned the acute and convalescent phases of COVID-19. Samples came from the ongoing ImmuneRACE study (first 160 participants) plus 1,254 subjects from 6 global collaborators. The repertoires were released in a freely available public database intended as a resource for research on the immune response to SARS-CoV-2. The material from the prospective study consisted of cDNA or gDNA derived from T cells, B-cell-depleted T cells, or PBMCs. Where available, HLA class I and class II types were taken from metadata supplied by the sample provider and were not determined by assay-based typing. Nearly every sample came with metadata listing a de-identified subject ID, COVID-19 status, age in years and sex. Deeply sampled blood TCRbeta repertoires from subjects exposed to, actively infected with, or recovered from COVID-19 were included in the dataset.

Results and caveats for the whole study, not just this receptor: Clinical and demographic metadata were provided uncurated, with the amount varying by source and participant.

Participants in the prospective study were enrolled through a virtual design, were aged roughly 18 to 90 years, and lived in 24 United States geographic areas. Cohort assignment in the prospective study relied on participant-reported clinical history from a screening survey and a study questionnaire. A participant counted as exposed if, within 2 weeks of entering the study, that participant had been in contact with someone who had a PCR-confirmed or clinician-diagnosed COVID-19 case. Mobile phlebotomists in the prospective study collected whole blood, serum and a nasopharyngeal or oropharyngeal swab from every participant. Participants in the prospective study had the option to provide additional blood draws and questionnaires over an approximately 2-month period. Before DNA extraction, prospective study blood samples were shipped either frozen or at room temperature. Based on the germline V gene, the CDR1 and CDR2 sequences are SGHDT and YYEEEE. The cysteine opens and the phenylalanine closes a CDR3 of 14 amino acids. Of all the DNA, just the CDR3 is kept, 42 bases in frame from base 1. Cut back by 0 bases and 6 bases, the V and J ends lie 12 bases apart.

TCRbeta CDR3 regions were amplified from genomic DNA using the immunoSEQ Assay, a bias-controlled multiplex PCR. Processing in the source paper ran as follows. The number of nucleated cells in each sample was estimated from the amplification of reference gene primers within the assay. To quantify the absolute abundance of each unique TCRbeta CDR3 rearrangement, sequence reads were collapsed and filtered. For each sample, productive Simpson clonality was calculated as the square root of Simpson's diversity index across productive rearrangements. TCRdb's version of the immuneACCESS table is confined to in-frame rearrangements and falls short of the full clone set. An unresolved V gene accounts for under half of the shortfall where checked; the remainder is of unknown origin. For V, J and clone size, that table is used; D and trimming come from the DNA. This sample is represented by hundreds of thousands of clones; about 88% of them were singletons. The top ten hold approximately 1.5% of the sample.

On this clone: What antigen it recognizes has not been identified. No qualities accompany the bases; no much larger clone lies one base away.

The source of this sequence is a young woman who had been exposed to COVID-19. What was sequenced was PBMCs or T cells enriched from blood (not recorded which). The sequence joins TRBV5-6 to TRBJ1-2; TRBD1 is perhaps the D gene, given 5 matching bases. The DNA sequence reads TGTGCCAGCAGCTTGGCCCCGGAAGGGGATGGCTACACCTTC. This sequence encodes CASSLAPEGDGYTF.